Below are 9 T cell receptor beta chains sequenced from a single sample in a study of blood T cell repertoires in COVID-19. Produced via immunoSEQ multiplex PCR; TCRdb's table is partial and in-frame only. Of over 200,000 clones in the sample, 87% were seen once. Sequenced sample: peripheral blood. These receptor sequences come from a man aged 55 to 70 who had recovered from COVID-19.

This clone was seen just once. The chain is built from TRBV5-1 and TRBJ1-4; 7 bases agree with TRBD1. V shed 4 bases and J 2 bases; nucleotides not matched to a gene: 5. Germline loops: CDR1 SGHRS, CDR2 YFSETQ. The CDR3 sequence is 15 residues long. Written as DNA, the CDR3 is TGCGCCAGCAGCCCAGGGGGTTATACTAATGAAAAACTGTTTTTT. Its translation: CASSPGGYTNEKLFF.

The J gene is TRBJ2-1, the V gene TRBV3-1 (or the pseudogene TRBV3-2); 8 nucleotides agree with TRBD1. V shed 2 bases, J shed 3 bases, and the junction held 3 bases outside the gene matches. Germline CDR1 LGHDT, CDR2 YNNKEL (reference sequence). The CDR3 length is 15 residues. The CDR3 DNA reads TGTGCCAGCAGCCAACGACAGGGGAACTACAATGAGCAGTTCTTC. This codes for CASSQRQGNYNEQFF.

V is TRBV4-1 and J is TRBJ2-5; the D is unclear. Germline CDR1 MGHRA, CDR2 YSYEKL. V lost 4 bases and J 4 bases, leaving 7 bases between the germline ends. The CDR3 consists of 12 residues. DNA for the CDR3: TGCGCCAGCAGCCGAGACTTAGAGACCCAGTACTTC. Protein sequence: CASSRDLETQYF.

The J gene is TRBJ2-6, the V gene TRBV7-9; D might be TRBD1 (5 bases). Germline V gene lookup returns CDR1 SEHNR and CDR2 FQNEAQ (reference sequence). V dropped 0 bases and J dropped 0 bases, with 15 bases sitting between them. This CDR3 contains 19 residues. Here the CDR3 reads CASSLAGQLSTSGANVLTF. In DNA, the CDR3 is TGTGCCAGCAGCTTAGCGGGGCAGCTAAGCACCTCTGGGGCCAACGTCCTGACTTTC.

V and J are TRBV5-1 and TRBJ1-4, with D unresolved. V lost 0 bases and J lost 5, with 14 bases in between. CDR3 length: 16 residues. Germline-derived CDR1 and CDR2 are SGHRS and YFSETQ. The CDR3 spells CASSLAAVEGNEKLFF. The CDR3 coding sequence is TGCGCCAGCAGCTTGGCTGCGGTCGAAGGAAATGAAAAACTGTTTTTT.

This sequence joins TRBV10-2 and TRBJ1-1; D is perhaps TRBD1 (5 bases). Trimming took 7 bases from V and 1 from J, leaving 13 bases between them. CDR3 length: 14 amino acids. Per germline, CDR1 WSHSY and CDR2 SAAADI. CDR3 loop: CASNELGANTEAFF. The CDR3 nucleotides read TGCGCCAGCAACGAATTAGGGGCGAACACTGAAGCTTTCTTT.

V usage is TRBV14 and J usage is TRBJ2-2; 9 bases line up with TRBD2. The CDR3 runs 17 residues. CDR1 and CDR2 from the germline V gene are SGHDN and FVKESK. V trimming: 0 bases; J trimming: 7 bases; junction bases outside the gene matches: 9. CDR3 sequence: CASSQDFGGGAHGELFF. The CDR3 nucleotides read TGTGCCAGCAGCCAAGATTTCGGCGGGGGGGCCCACGGGGAGCTGTTTTTT. The variable domain in full, with the rest retrieved from reference TRBV14 and TRBJ2-2, is EAGVTQFPSHSVIEKGQTVTLRCDPISGHDNLYWYRRVMGKEIKFLLHFVKESKQDESGMPNNRFLAERTGGTYSTLKVQPAELEDSGVYFCASSQDFGGGAHGELFFGEGSRLTVL.

The chain is built from TRBV11-1 and TRBJ1-3; the D gene is possibly TRBD1 (6 bases). Trimming left V 8 bases short and J 4 bases short, with 15 bases between. CDR1 and CDR2 from the germline V gene are SGHAT and FQDESV (reference sequence). The CDR3 has 14 amino acids. CDR3 DNA: TGTGCCAGCCGAATTACAGGGACGGGAAACACCATATATTTT. It is translated as CASRITGTGNTIYF.

Written as DNA, the CDR3 is TGTGCCAGCAGCTCGGGTGTTATACGAGCTAACTATGGCTACACCTTC. Translation gives CASSSGVIRANYGYTF. The chain links TRBV5-4 to TRBJ1-2; D gene uncertain. This CDR3 comprises 16 residues. V shed 3 bases and J shed 0 bases, with 15 bases lying between them. Germline values: CDR1 SGHNT, CDR2 YYREEE (reference sequence).